The clone carrying this T cell receptor beta chain counts as medium-sized (0.01 to 0.1%) by frequency. Its antigen is unknown. CDR3 length: 14 residues. Germline CDR1 LNHDA, CDR2 SQIVND (reference sequence). One tube held mixed TRB-A and TRB-B primer pools for touch-down PCR. One entry per CDR3 protein, without DNA, is what TCRdb gives after re-calling the multiplex PCR reads. The table for this sample gives approximately 700 distinct CDR3 sequences. The data originate from a study of T cell clusters in autoimmune cytopenias. Overall study results and limits: Active autoimmune hepatitis patients had roughly 2.7-fold fewer exclusive TRB clusters than healthy donors.

Roughly 38,000 genome equivalents of blood DNA were amplified for TRB. The same sample was also used in a study of T cell repertoires in aging, cancer and after chemotherapy. From that report: Age-matched healthy donors had significantly more diverse, less clonal blood TCR repertoires than untreated cancer patients.

Sequenced material: peripheral blood. The chain employs TRBV19 and TRBJ1-1; TCRdb's D call of TRBD1 is untestable without DNA. The clonotype comes from a human donor with chronic lymphocytic leukemia. The CDR3 sequence is CASNLRQGIAEAFF.